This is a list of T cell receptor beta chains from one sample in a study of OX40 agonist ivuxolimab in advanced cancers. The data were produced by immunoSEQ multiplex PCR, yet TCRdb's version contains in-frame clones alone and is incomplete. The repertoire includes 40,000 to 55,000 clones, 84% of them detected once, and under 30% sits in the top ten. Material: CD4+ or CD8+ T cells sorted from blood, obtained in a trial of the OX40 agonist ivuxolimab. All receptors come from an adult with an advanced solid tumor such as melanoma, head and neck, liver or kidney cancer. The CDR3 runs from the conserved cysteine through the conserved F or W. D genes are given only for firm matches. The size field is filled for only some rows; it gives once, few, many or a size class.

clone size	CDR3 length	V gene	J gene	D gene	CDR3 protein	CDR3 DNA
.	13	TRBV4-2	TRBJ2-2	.	CASSQTLAGELFF	TGTGCCAGCAGCCAAACCCTCGCCGGGGAGCTGTTTTTT
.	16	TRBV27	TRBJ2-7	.	CASSPSWRSAFDEQYF	TGTGCCAGCAGTCCCTCTTGGAGGTCAGCCTTCGACGAGCAGTACTTC
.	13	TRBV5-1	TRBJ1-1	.	CASSYREDTEAFF	TGCGCCAGCAGCTACCGGGAGGACACTGAAGCTTTCTTT
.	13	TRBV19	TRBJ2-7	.	CASSTIPGNEQYF	TGTGCCAGTAGTACCATTCCCGGGAACGAGCAGTACTTC
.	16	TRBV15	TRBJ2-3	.	CATSRDLGMGTDTQYF	TGTGCCACCAGCAGAGATCTGGGGATGGGCACAGATACGCAGTATTTT
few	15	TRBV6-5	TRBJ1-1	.	CASSYPGLLNTEAFF	TGTGCCAGCAGTTACCCAGGCCTGTTGAACACTGAAGCTTTCTTT
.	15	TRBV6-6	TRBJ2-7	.	CASSYDGEIAYEQYF	TGTGCCAGCAGTTACGACGGGGAGATAGCCTACGAGCAGTACTTC
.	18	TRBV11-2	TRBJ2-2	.	CASSLDPRGGDSPGELFF	TGTGCCAGCAGCTTAGACCCGAGGGGGGGGGATTCCCCCGGGGAGCTGTTTTTT
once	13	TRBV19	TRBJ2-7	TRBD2	CASSPGRGGEQYF	TGTGCCAGTAGCCCCGGGAGGGGCGGCGAGCAGTACTTC
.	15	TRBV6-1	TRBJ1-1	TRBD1	CASSENRGMNTEAFF	TGTGCCAGCAGTGAAAACAGGGGGATGAACACTGAAGCTTTCTTT
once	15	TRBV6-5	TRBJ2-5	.	CASSPNQGGRETQYF	TGTGCCAGCAGTCCGAATCAGGGGGGGCGAGAGACCCAGTACTTC
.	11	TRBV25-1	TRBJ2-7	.	CASSEGYEQYF	TGTGCCAGCAGTGAGGGGTACGAGCAGTACTTC
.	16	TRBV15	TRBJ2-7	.	CATSRGRGQSPYEQYF	TGTGCCACCAGCAGAGGCCGCGGACAGTCACCGTACGAGCAGTACTTC
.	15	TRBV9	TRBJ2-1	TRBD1	CASSTKGQGGHEQFF	TGTGCCAGCAGCACAAAGGGACAGGGAGGGCATGAGCAGTTCTTC
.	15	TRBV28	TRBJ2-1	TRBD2	CASRSPIAGVYEQFF	TGTGCCAGTAGATCCCCCATAGCGGGAGTATATGAGCAGTTCTTC
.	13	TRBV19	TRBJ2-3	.	CASTLSDTDTQYF	TGTGCCAGTACCCTCTCGGACACAGATACGCAGTATTTT
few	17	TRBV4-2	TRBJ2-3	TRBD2	CASSQEELAGVVNTQYF	TGTGCCAGCAGCCAAGAGGAACTAGCGGGAGTAGTAAATACGCAGTATTTT
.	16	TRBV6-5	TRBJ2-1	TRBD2	CASSYEREHSYNEQFF	TGTGCCAGCAGTTACGAGCGGGAGCACTCCTACAATGAGCAGTTCTTC
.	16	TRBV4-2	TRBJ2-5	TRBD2	CASSRTSGSGEETQYF	TGTGCCAGCAGCCGGACTAGCGGGAGCGGGGAGGAGACCCAGTACTTC
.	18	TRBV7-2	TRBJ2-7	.	CASSLGGRFPLFPYEQYF	TGTGCCAGCAGCTTAGGGGGGCGTTTTCCCCTCTTCCCCTACGAGCAGTACTTC
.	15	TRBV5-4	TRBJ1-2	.	CASSFGSSYTYGYTF	TGTGCCAGCAGCTTTGGATCCAGTTACACCTATGGCTACACCTTC
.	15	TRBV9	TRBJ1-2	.	CASSVVGGPRYGYTF	TGTGCCAGCAGCGTAGTCGGGGGCCCGCGGTATGGCTACACCTTC
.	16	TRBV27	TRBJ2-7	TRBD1	CASSLKHRGLSYEQYF	TGTGCCAGCAGTTTAAAGCACAGGGGGCTCTCCTACGAGCAGTACTTC
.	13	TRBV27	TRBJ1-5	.	CASAVGDGQPQHF	TGTGCCAGCGCGGTCGGGGATGGTCAGCCCCAGCATTTT
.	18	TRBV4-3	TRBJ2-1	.	CASSQDGGSGVGYNEQFF	TGCGCCAGCAGCCAAGACGGGGGCTCAGGGGTCGGCTACAATGAGCAGTTCTTC
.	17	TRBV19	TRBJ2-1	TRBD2	CASSLTSGDLTYNEQFF	TGTGCCAGTAGTCTGACTAGCGGGGATCTTACCTACAATGAGCAGTTCTTC
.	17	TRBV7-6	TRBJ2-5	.	CASSLGTGGLYQETQYF	TGTGCCAGCAGCTTAGGAACCGGAGGGCTGTACCAAGAGACCCAGTACTTC
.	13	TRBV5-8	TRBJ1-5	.	CASNGDSNQPQHF	TGTGCCAGCAACGGGGACAGCAATCAGCCCCAGCATTTT
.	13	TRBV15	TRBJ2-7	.	CATSSGDLYEQYF	TGTGCCACCAGCAGTGGTGATCTCTACGAGCAGTACTTC
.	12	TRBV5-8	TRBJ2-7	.	CAREGGGYEQYF	TGTGCCAGAGAGGGGGGGGGCTACGAGCAGTACTTC
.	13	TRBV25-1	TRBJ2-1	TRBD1	CAIQTGRYNEQFF	TGTGCCATCCAGACAGGGAGATACAATGAGCAGTTCTTC
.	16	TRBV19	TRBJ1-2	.	CASSNVAGRRESGYTF	TGTGCCAGTAGTAATGTGGCGGGCCGGAGGGAGTCCGGCTACACCTTC
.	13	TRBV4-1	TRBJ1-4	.	CASSLGGNEKLFF	TGCGCCAGCAGCCTGGGAGGCAACGAAAAACTGTTTTTT
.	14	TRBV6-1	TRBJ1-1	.	CASSEISANTEAFF	TGTGCCAGCAGTGAAATCTCAGCGAACACTGAAGCTTTCTTT
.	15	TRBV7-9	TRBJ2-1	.	CATRGEAESYNEQFF	TGTGCCACCAGGGGAGAAGCGGAGAGCTACAATGAGCAGTTCTTC
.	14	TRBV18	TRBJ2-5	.	CASSPPMAEETQYF	TGTGCCAGCTCACCACCGATGGCGGAAGAGACCCAGTACTTC
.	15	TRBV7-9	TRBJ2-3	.	CASSLRIRGPDTQYF	TGTGCCAGCAGCTTACGGATCCGGGGGCCAGATACGCAGTATTTT
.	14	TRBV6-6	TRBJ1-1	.	CASSYAGAGTEAFF	TGTGCCAGCAGTTACGCAGGGGCGGGAACTGAAGCTTTCTTT
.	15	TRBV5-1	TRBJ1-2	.	CASSLEPGFQYGYTF	TGCGCCAGCAGCTTGGAGCCTGGATTTCAGTATGGCTACACCTTC
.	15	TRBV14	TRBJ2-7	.	CASSQISGGDYEQYF	TGTGCCAGCAGCCAAATTAGTGGGGGTGACTACGAGCAGTACTTC
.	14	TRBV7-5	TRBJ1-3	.	CVRSLSSRRNTIYF	TGTGTCAGAAGCTTATCTTCCAGGAGGAACACCATATATTTT
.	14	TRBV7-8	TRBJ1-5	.	CASSLAGDGQPQHF	TGTGCCAGCAGCTTGGCCGGGGACGGTCAGCCCCAGCATTTT
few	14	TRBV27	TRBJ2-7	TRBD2	CATGVGAGGYEQYF	TGTGCCACCGGGGTCGGAGCGGGAGGGTACGAGCAGTACTTC
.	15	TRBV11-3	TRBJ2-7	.	CASSLSSGRAYEQYF	TGTGCCAGCAGCTTAAGTTCCGGGCGAGCCTACGAGCAGTACTTC
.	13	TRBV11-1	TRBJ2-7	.	CASSLEVSYEQYF	TGTGCCAGCAGCTTAGAAGTGAGCTACGAGCAGTACTTC
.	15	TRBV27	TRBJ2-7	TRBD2	CASSFVLAGGYEQYF	TGTGCCAGCAGTTTCGTTCTAGCGGGGGGCTACGAGCAGTACTTC
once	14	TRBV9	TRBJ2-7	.	CASSVSEGPYEQYF	TGTGCCAGCAGCGTATCTGAGGGGCCCTACGAGCAGTACTTC
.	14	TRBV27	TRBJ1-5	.	CASSLRGGNQPQHF	TGTGCCAGCAGTTTAAGAGGGGGTAACCAGCCCCAGCATTTT
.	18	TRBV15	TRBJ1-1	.	CATSRDLGTHLMNTEAFF	TGTGCCACCAGCAGAGATCTAGGGACACATCTAATGAACACTGAAGCTTTCTTT
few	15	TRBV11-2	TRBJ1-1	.	CASSPNRRGDTEAFF	TGTGCCAGCAGCCCTAACCGACGGGGCGACACTGAAGCTTTCTTT
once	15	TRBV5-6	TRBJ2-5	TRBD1	CASNPPGGGQETQYF	TGTGCCAGCAATCCCCCAGGGGGCGGGCAAGAGACCCAGTACTTC
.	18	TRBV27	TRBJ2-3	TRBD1	CASSFITPGGQSTDTQYF	TGTGCCAGCAGTTTTATTACCCCAGGGGGACAATCCACAGATACGCAGTATTTT
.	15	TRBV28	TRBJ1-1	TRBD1	CASSHRDRVNTEAFF	TGTGCCAGCAGTCACAGGGACAGGGTGAACACTGAAGCTTTCTTT
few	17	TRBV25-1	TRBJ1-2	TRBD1	CASSDSGSGTAIYGYTF	TGTGCCAGCAGTGATAGCGGATCCGGGACAGCGATATATGGCTACACCTTC
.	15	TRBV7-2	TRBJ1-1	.	CASSLGPYVNTEAFF	TGTGCCAGCAGCTTAGGACCCTATGTGAACACTGAAGCTTTCTTT
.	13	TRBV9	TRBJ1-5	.	CASSVGGFQPQHF	TGTGCCAGCAGCGTGGGGGGTTTTCAGCCCCAGCATTTT
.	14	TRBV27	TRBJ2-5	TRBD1	CASSYRGLQETQYF	TGTGCCAGCAGTTACAGGGGCCTACAAGAGACCCAGTACTTC
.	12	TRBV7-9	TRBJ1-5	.	CASSIRGQPQHF	TGTGCCAGCAGTATCAGGGGTCAGCCCCAGCATTTT
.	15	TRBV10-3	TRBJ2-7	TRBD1	CAISDHSTGNYEQYF	TGTGCCATCAGTGACCATTCGACAGGGAACTACGAGCAGTACTTC
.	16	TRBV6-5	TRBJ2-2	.	CASSYPPGANTGELFF	TGTGCCAGCAGTTACCCGCCGGGGGCGAACACCGGGGAGCTGTTTTTT